The source of this T cell receptor (beta chain) is a study of cytomegalovirus exposure and HLA in healthy donors. CDR3 length equals 14 residues. Trimming took off 7 bases at V and 8 bases at J, with 17 bases between the two ends. Germline loops: CDR1 MDHEN, CDR2 SYDVKM. In the PCR, 60 Vbeta and 13 Jbeta primers were used. Data came from immunoSEQ multiplex PCR; TCRdb stores just in-frame clones and leaves some out. The repertoire holds approximately 180,000 clones, with around 80% as singletons. The specimen was PBMCs. This sequence originates from a woman in her thirties in good health and CMV-seronegative. The chain recombines TRBV28 with TRBJ1-4; D is ambiguous. CDR3 coding DNA: TGTGCCAGCACCCACCCGAATGATCGGGAAAAACTGTTTTTT. Amino acid sequence: CASTHPNDREKLFF.